This TCR beta chain was identified in a study of blood T cell repertoires in COVID-19. Whole-study context: Specimens from acute and convalescent COVID-19 originated in the United States, Italy and Spain. T cells, B-cell-depleted T cells, or PBMCs supplied cDNA or gDNA.

Original handling: Nucleated cell number was recorded as an estimate derived from reference gene primer amplification. This table comes from immunoSEQ multiplex PCR, and its TCRdb copy is limited to in-frame clones, with some not included. Clone size and V and J calls were adopted from that table, with D and trimming inferred from the DNA. The repertoire holds 190,000 or so clones, with around 87% as singletons. With 1 base clipped from V and 7 bases from J, the junction kept 3 bases outside the gene matches. The CDR3 sequence is 13 residues long. The TCR sequence derives from a man aged 50 to 59 with acute or convalescent COVID-19. The sample was peripheral blood. The J gene is TRBJ1-2, the V gene TRBV12-3 or TRBV12-4, with 7 bases that match TRBD1. CDR3 in amino acids: CASSLGGGSGYTF. CDR3 in DNA: TGTGCCAGCAGTTTAGGAGGGGGCAGTGGCTACACCTTC.